The 25 T cell receptor beta chains listed next were all sequenced from one sample in a study of identical twins. TCRdb itself ran the 5' RACE reads through MiXCR, one entry per CDR3 protein. Of approximately 670,000 distinct CDR3 sequences listed, around 5.7% are singletons. The specimen sequenced was naive T cells sorted from blood. Receptor source: a man between 18 and 35 years old in good health.

This clonotype was picked up many times. The J gene is TRBJ2-3, the V gene TRBV10-3; 10 bases agree with TRBD2. Germline CDR1 ENHRY, CDR2 SYGVKD. The CDR3 is 18 residues long. Germline trimming cut 0 bases from V and 0 bases from J; bases unmatched to any gene: 6. CDR3 bases: TGTGCCATCAGTGAGTCCGTGACTAGCGGGTGGAGCACAGATACGCAGTATTTT. It yields the protein CAISESVTSGWSTDTQYF.

This clonotype was observed a handful of times. J is TRBJ2-2 and V is TRBV12-3 or TRBV12-4; D unclear. V lost 2 bases and J 9 bases, leaving 7 bases between the germline ends. The CDR3 contains 12 residues. The chain's CDR3 is CASSLQFRELFF. The CDR3 DNA reads as TGTGCCAGCAGTTTACAATTCCGGGAGCTGTTTTTT.

The sample holds a few counts of this clonotype. This chain links TRBV28 with TRBJ1-2; no clear D. The CDR3 totals 14 residues. The germline gives CDR1 MDHEN, CDR2 SYDVKM. V shed 8 bases and J shed 1 base, with 14 bases lying between them. The CDR3 DNA reads as TGTGCCAGCGGTCGGGCGGGAGATAACTATGGCTACACCTTC. It is translated as CASGRAGDNYGYTF.

Only a few counts were recorded for this clonotype. The gene calls are TRBV6-1 and TRBJ1-5; 7 positions agree with TRBD1. The junction had 6 bases not matched to a gene; V was cut back by 7 bases and J by 6 bases. The V gene's germline CDR1 is MNHNS and CDR2 SASEGT. CDR3 length: 13 residues. Here the CDR3 DNA reads TGTGCCAGCACCGAAGGGGGCTTTCAGCCCCAGCATTTT. Its translation: CASTEGGFQPQHF.

This clonotype was seen more than once but under ten times. This chain uses TRBV6-5 with TRBJ2-2; D is unclear. The germline V gene encodes CDR1 MNHEY and CDR2 SVGAGI. V lost 2 bases and J lost 0, with 4 bases in between. CDR3 size: 14 residues. The CDR3 loop is CASSYASNTGELFF. The DNA for the CDR3 is TGTGCCAGCAGTTACGCCTCGAACACCGGGGAGCTGTTTTTT.

This clonotype came up many times. The J gene is TRBJ2-1, the V gene TRBV2; TRBD2 might be the D (6 bases). V was clipped by 2 bases and J by 8 bases, with 7 bases between them. Per the germline V gene, CDR1 is SNHLY and CDR2 is FYNNEI. The CDR3 consists of 12 residues. CDR3 loop: CASSERRDEQFF. The CDR3 nucleotides are TGTGCCAGCAGTGAACGGAGGGATGAGCAGTTCTTC.

This clonotype was counted between two and nine times. CDR3 DNA: TGTGCCAGCAGCTTAGGACCGTCGCTCAATCAGCCCCAGCATTTT. Amino acid sequence: CASSLGPSLNQPQHF. V is TRBV3-1 and J is TRBJ1-5; D ambiguous. This CDR3 is built from 15 residues. Germline values: CDR1 LGHDT, CDR2 YNNKEL (reference sequence). Trimming stripped 5 bases from V and 3 bases from J, with 14 bases between.

This clonotype was picked up many times. The chain recombines TRBV5-1 with TRBJ2-3; TRBD2 matches at 10 bases. The CDR3 is made up of 17 amino acids. Germline values: CDR1 SGHRS, CDR2 YFSETQ. The trim removed 7 bases at V and 1 base at J, leaving 12 bases unmatched. The CDR3 bases are TGCGCCAGCCGCCCCCAGACTAGCGGGCTACGCACAGATACGCAGTATTTT. As protein: CASRPQTSGLRTDTQYF. The full variable domain, rest sourced from reference TRBV5-1 and TRBJ2-3, is KAGVTQTPRYLIKTRGQQVTLSCSPISGHRSVSWYQQTPGQGLQFLFEYFSETQRNKGNFPGRFSGRQFSNSRSEMNVSTLELGDSALYLCASRPQTSGLRTDTQYFGPGTRLTVL.

This clonotype has at least ten counts. The V gene is TRBV12-3 or TRBV12-4, the J gene TRBJ2-4; 11 bases line up with TRBD1. The CDR3 is 14 residues long. The V segment lost 6 bases and the J segment 6 bases; nucleotides outside the gene matches: 4. CDR3 DNA sequence: TGTGCCAGCAGCTCCGGGACAGGGGGAAACATTCAGTACTTC. Its translation is CASSSGTGGNIQYF.

Many counts were recorded for this clonotype. This chain joins TRBV9 and TRBJ2-3, with D possibly being TRBD1 or TRBD2 (5 bases each). Trimming left V 3 bases short and J 2 bases short, with 16 bases between. This CDR3 region has 16 residues. Germline V gene lookup returns CDR1 SGDLS and CDR2 YYNGEE. In DNA form, the CDR3 reads TGTGCCAGCAGCGCAGGGACGTCCCGTGTCACAGATACGCAGTATTTT. Encoded protein: CASSAGTSRVTDTQYF. Complete variable domain (other parts from reference TRBV9 and TRBJ2-3): DSGVTQTPKHLITATGQRVTLRCSPRSGDLSVYWYQQSLDQGLQFLIQYYNGEERAKGNILERFSAQQFPDLHSELNLSSLELGDSALYFCASSAGTSRVTDTQYFGPGTRLTVL.

This rearrangement joins TRBV3-1 to TRBJ1-5, with D perhaps matching TRBD1 (6 bases). V lost 3 bases and J 4 bases, leaving 10 bases between the germline ends. The germline V gene has CDR1 LGHDT and CDR2 YNNKEL (reference sequence). The CDR3 is 14 amino acids. CDR3 sequence reads: CASSHRGRNQPQHF. DNA of the CDR3: TGTGCCAGCAGCCACAGGGGAAGGAATCAGCCCCAGCATTTT.

This clonotype was recorded at least ten times. DNA of the CDR3: TGCAGCGTCTTTGGTGGAGAGACCCAGTACTTC. The encoded protein is CSVFGGETQYF. The chain employs TRBV29-1 and TRBJ2-5, with D unresolved. Trimming removed 6 bases at V and 4 bases at J, with 9 bases between. This CDR3 has 11 amino acids. The germline V gene has CDR1 SQVTM and CDR2 ANQGSEA. The complete variable domain, with remaining parts taken from reference TRBV29-1 and TRBJ2-5, reads SAVISQKPSRDICQRGTSLTIQCQVDSQVTMMFWYRQQPGQSLTLIATANQGSEATYESGFVIDKFPISRPNLTFSTLTVSNMSPEDSSIYLCSVFGGETQYFGPGTRLLVL.

The chain recombines TRBV4-2 with TRBJ2-1; 10 bases line up with TRBD2. The CDR3 covers 16 residues. With 1 base clipped from V and 9 bases from J, the junction kept 9 bases outside the gene matches. CDR1 is LGHNA and CDR2 is YNFKEQ in the germline V gene. The CDR3, as DNA: TGTGCCAGCAGCCAAGCAAGGCTAGCGGGAGTGATTGAGCAGTTCTTC. Translation: CASSQARLAGVIEQFF.

This clonotype has ten or more counts. The chain employs TRBV6-4 and TRBJ2-6; D call uncertain. Trimming pared 0 bases from V and 0 bases from J, leaving 3 bases between. CDR3 length: 15 residues. Per germline, CDR1 MRHNA and CDR2 SNTAGT. CDR3 coding DNA: TGTGCCAGCAGTGACTCGGGCTCTGGGGCCAACGTCCTGACTTTC. Translation gives CASSDSGSGANVLTF.

The table lists this clonotype with a few counts. J is TRBJ2-5 and V is TRBV20-1, with unresolved D. Germline CDR1 reads DFQATT; CDR2 reads SNEGSKA (reference sequence). V lost 1 base and J lost 14, with 11 bases in between. This CDR3 is 10 amino acids long. CDR3 nucleotides: TGCAGTGCTAGAGTAAGACGCGCTTACTTC. Amino acid sequence: CSARVRRAYF.

V gene TRBV6-2 or TRBV6-3 combines with J gene TRBJ2-2, with unresolved D. The CDR3 is made up of 15 amino acids. Trimming took 6 bases from V and 5 from J, leaving 16 bases between them. CDR1 and CDR2 from the germline V gene are MNHEY and SVGEGT. CDR3 nucleotide sequence: TGTGCCAGCAGCAAGCCTAGTGAAAATACCGGGGAGCTGTTTTTT. This codes for CASSKPSENTGELFF.

This clonotype was recorded at least ten times. The chain joins TRBV6-6 to TRBJ2-3, with 8 bases matching TRBD2. V trimming: 8 bases; J trimming: 6 bases; junction bases outside the gene matches: 7. The CDR3 totals 13 residues. Germline CDR1 and CDR2: MNHNY and SVGAGI (reference sequence). DNA of the CDR3: TGTGCCAGCTATGGTCGCGGGAGGGATACGCAGTATTTT. Its protein is CASYGRGRDTQYF.

This clonotype occurred many times. The rearrangement links TRBV20-1 to TRBJ1-2; D is undetermined. The ends were cut back, 1 base at V and 6 bases at J, with 9 bases in the middle. Germline V gives CDR1 DFQATT, CDR2 SNEGSKA (reference sequence). The CDR3 runs to 12 residues. CDR3 in amino acids: CSARAENDGYTF. CDR3 sequence (DNA): TGCAGTGCTAGAGCGGAGAATGATGGCTACACCTTC.

The chain carries TRBV6-6 and TRBJ2-1; D might be TRBD1 or TRBD2, each matching 5 bases. This CDR3 spans 13 amino acids. V lost 4 bases, J lost 10 bases, and 14 bases lay in between. The germline V gene has CDR1 MNHNY and CDR2 SVGAGI (reference sequence). The CDR3 sequence: CASSLGAWDEQFF. The CDR3, as DNA: TGTGCCAGCAGTTTGGGCGCTTGGGACGAGCAGTTCTTC.

The genes are TRBV6-6 and TRBJ1-5; 7 bases match TRBD1. The trim removed 8 bases at V and 3 bases at J, leaving 4 bases unmatched. The CDR3 totals 13 residues. Germline V gene lookup returns CDR1 MNHNY and CDR2 SVGAGI (reference sequence). This CDR3 reads CASQQGNNQPQHF. The CDR3, as DNA: TGTGCCAGCCAACAGGGGAACAATCAGCCCCAGCATTTT.

This clonotype has only a few counts. The gene calls are TRBV12-3 or TRBV12-4 and TRBJ2-1; TRBD2 agrees at 12 bases. V dropped 7 bases and J dropped 0; count of bases not matched to a gene: 4. This CDR3 is built from 16 residues. The CDR3 DNA sequence: TGTGCCAGCACCCCTAGCGGGAGGGTCTCCTACAATGAGCAGTTCTTC. Translation: CASTPSGRVSYNEQFF.

Many counts were recorded for this clonotype. This rearrangement joins TRBV29-1 to TRBJ1-3, with 8 nucleotides matching TRBD1. Germline values: CDR1 SQVTM, CDR2 ANQGSEA. V was clipped by 7 bases and J by 8 bases; unmatched bases: 10. CDR3 length equals 13 residues. CDR3 region: CSAWTGHLDTIYF. Here the CDR3 DNA reads TGCAGCGCGTGGACAGGGCATCTTGACACCATATATTTT.

This clonotype was counted many times. The chain carries TRBV10-3 and TRBJ2-1; the match to TRBD2 covers 8 bases. Per germline, CDR1 ENHRY and CDR2 SYGVKD. V dropped 5 bases and J dropped 7; count of bases not matched to a gene: 7. The CDR3 totals 14 residues. The CDR3 here is CAISRARGGNEQFF. In DNA form, the CDR3 reads TGTGCCATCAGTCGGGCTCGGGGGGGGAATGAGCAGTTCTTC.

This clonotype was seen more than once but under ten times. The chain combines TRBV9 with TRBJ2-5; D gene unclear. The CDR3 runs 15 residues. Per the germline V gene, CDR1 is SGDLS and CDR2 is YYNGEE. Trimming removed 3 bases at V and 2 bases at J, with 14 bases between. The CDR3 DNA follows: TGTGCCAGCAGCGCCGCCCCCCAGATTCAAGAGACCCAGTACTTC. The encoded protein is CASSAAPQIQETQYF.

This clonotype was counted only a few times. J is TRBJ2-1 and V is TRBV11-2; a possible D gene is TRBD1 (5 bases). Between the trimmed V and J ends, which lost 1 base and 6 bases, there was a span of 22 bases. The CDR3 is 18 residues long. The germline CDR1 and CDR2 sequences are SGHAT and FQNNGV. The CDR3 spells CASSLGMMTDPLVNEQFF. CDR3 DNA sequence: TGTGCCAGCAGCTTAGGGATGATGACAGACCCATTAGTCAATGAGCAGTTCTTC.